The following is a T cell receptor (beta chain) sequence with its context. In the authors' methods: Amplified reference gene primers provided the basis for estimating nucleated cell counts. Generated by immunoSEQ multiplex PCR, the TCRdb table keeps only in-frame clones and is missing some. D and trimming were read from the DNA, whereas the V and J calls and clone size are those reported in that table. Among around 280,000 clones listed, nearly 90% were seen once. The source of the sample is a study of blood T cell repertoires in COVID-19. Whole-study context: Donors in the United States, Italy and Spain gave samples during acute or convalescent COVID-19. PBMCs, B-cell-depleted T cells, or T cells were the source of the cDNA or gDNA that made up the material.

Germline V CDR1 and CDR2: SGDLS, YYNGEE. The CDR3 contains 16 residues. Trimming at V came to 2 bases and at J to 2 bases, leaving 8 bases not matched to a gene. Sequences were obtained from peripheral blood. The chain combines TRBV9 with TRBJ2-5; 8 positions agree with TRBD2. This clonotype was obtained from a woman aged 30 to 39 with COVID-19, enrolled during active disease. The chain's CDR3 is CASSVGSGGLQETQYF. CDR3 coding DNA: TGTGCCAGCAGCGTGGGAAGCGGGGGACTACAAGAGACCCAGTACTTC.